The rows below give T cell receptor beta chains drawn from one sample of a study of blood T cell repertoires in COVID-19. Sequencing used immunoSEQ multiplex PCR; TCRdb keeps in-frame clones, though not all of them. The repertoire holds around 400,000 clones, with nearly 90% as singletons. The sequenced sample consisted of PBMCs or T cells enriched from blood (not recorded which). The receptor source for this set is a woman younger than 35 who had been exposed to COVID-19. Each CDR3 is given with its conserved first and last residue. Fields, in order: clone size, J gene, V gene, D gene, CDR3 protein, CDR3 DNA. The D gene is left open where the match is weak. Clone size appears in some rows only: once, few, many, or a class for an expanded clone.

.,TRBJ2-1,TRBV7-3,TRBD2,CASSRLGGSGGSYNEQFF,TGTGCCAGCAGCCGTTTAGGAGGTAGCGGGGGCTCCTACAATGAGCAGTTCTTC
.,TRBJ1-2,TRBV29-1,.,CSVAFSGGSGYTF,TGCAGCGTTGCCTTTTCGGGGGGCTCTGGCTACACCTTC
.,TRBJ1-2,TRBV5-1,TRBD1,CASSLGDSNYGYTF,TGCGCCAGCAGCTTGGGGGACAGTAACTATGGCTACACCTTC
.,TRBJ2-2,TRBV10-1,TRBD2,CASSGSSGANTGELFF,TGCGCCAGCAGTGGTTCTAGCGGGGCGAACACCGGGGAGCTGTTTTTT
.,TRBJ2-1,TRBV5-3,TRBD2,CARSLAGRLAEANEQFF,TGTGCCAGAAGCTTGGCCGGACGGCTAGCGGAGGCCAATGAGCAGTTCTTC
.,TRBJ2-5,TRBV5-5,TRBD2,CASPDQREGTETQYF,TGTGCCAGCCCCGACCAGCGGGAAGGTACAGAGACCCAGTACTTC
.,TRBJ2-2,TRBV2,TRBD1,CASSRDRSTGELFF,TGTGCCAGCAGCCGGGACAGGTCTACCGGGGAGCTGTTTTTT
.,TRBJ2-5,TRBV12-3/TRBV12-4,.,CASSTRAFETQYF,TGTGCCAGCAGTACTAGAGCATTCGAGACCCAGTACTTC
.,TRBJ2-6,TRBV7-3,TRBD2,CASSSGGSSGANVLTF,TGTGCCAGCAGCTCCGGGGGGAGCTCTGGGGCCAACGTCCTGACTTTC
.,TRBJ2-5,TRBV3-1/TRBV3-2,.,CASSQEGLKNKETQYF,TGTGCCAGCAGCCAAGAGGGCTTAAAGAATAAAGAGACCCAGTACTTC
.,TRBJ2-7,TRBV7-2,TRBD1,CASSFGTGLSEQYF,TGTGCCAGCAGCTTCGGGACAGGGTTGAGCGAGCAGTACTTC
.,TRBJ1-2,TRBV23-1,TRBD1,CASSQSTGYGYTF,TGCGCCAGCAGTCAGTCGACAGGGTATGGCTACACCTTC
.,TRBJ2-3,TRBV18,.,CASSPPGEVTQYF,TGTGCCAGCTCACCACCGGGAGAAGTTACGCAGTATTTT
.,TRBJ1-1,TRBV19,.,CASSSPGQVQNTEAFF,TGTGCCAGTAGTAGCCCTGGGCAGGTACAGAACACTGAAGCTTTCTTT
.,TRBJ2-7,TRBV9,TRBD2,CASSVVWVAGYFYEQYF,TGTGCCAGCAGCGTAGTTTGGGTAGCGGGCTACTTCTACGAGCAGTACTTC
.,TRBJ2-6,TRBV9,.,CASSVLASSGANVLTF,TGTGCCAGCAGCGTATTGGCATCCTCTGGGGCCAACGTCCTGACTTTC
once,TRBJ1-1,TRBV5-4,TRBD1,CASSTGGVWSTEAFF,TGTGCCAGCAGCACAGGGGGCGTGTGGAGCACTGAAGCTTTCTTT
.,TRBJ2-7,TRBV11-1,.,CASSLYTDPYEQYF,TGTGCCAGCAGCTTATATACAGACCCCTACGAGCAGTACTTC
.,TRBJ1-1,TRBV15,.,CATSKAKTGNTEAFF,TGTGCCACCAGCAAAGCAAAGACAGGGAACACTGAAGCTTTCTTT
.,TRBJ1-4,TRBV28,.,CASSYLTGHNEKLFF,TGTGCCAGCAGTTATCTAACAGGGCATAATGAAAAACTGTTTTTT
.,TRBJ2-1,TRBV4-1,TRBD2,CASSQEGGGSANEQFF,TGCGCCAGCAGCCAAGAAGGAGGCGGGAGTGCCAATGAGCAGTTCTTC
.,TRBJ1-6,TRBV6-5,.,CASLLGRNSPLHF,TGTGCCAGTCTGTTGGGGAGGAATTCACCCCTCCACTTT
.,TRBJ2-7,TRBV28,TRBD1,CASSDTGVISYEQYF,TGTGCCAGCAGTGACACAGGGGTCATCTCCTACGAGCAGTACTTC
few,TRBJ2-3,TRBV2,.,CASRATGSPTDTQYF,TGTGCCAGCAGAGCTACAGGGAGTCCCACAGATACGCAGTATTTT
.,TRBJ2-2,TRBV5-1,.,CASSLGSGNTGELFF,TGCGCCAGCAGCTTGGGGTCGGGGAACACCGGGGAGCTGTTTTTT
.,TRBJ1-4,TRBV9,TRBD1,CASSAGTGSNEKLFF,TGTGCCAGCAGCGCCGGGACAGGTTCTAATGAAAAACTGTTTTTT
.,TRBJ1-6,TRBV12-3/TRBV12-4,.,CASSGGGNSPLHF,TGTGCCAGCAGTGGGGGGGGAAATTCACCCCTCCACTTT
.,TRBJ1-2,TRBV6-5,.,CASSYPTVGYGYTF,TGTGCCAGCAGTTACCCGACAGTCGGCTATGGCTACACCTTC
.,TRBJ2-3,TRBV5-4,TRBD2,CASSRSGGVTDTQYF,TGTGCCAGCAGCCGAAGCGGGGGGGTAACAGATACGCAGTATTTT
.,TRBJ2-3,TRBV30,TRBD1,CAWDRGEGDTQYF,TGTGCCTGGGACAGGGGCGAAGGAGATACGCAGTATTTT
.,TRBJ2-3,TRBV4-1,TRBD2,CASSTGSGGGTDTQYF,TGCGCCAGCAGCACCGGTTCGGGGGGAGGCACAGATACGCAGTATTTT